A selection of T cell receptor beta chains follows, all from one sample in a study of blood T cell repertoires in COVID-19. The table came from immunoSEQ multiplex PCR; TCRdb's copy has only in-frame clones and leaves some out. The repertoire holds 150,000 to 200,000 clones, about 90% seen once, with 4.8% in the top ten. The sequencing sample was made of peripheral blood. Receptors were obtained from a man aged 25 to 40 with COVID-19, enrolled during active disease. Each CDR3 is given with its conserved first and last residue. D genes are given only for firm matches. Not every row has a clone size; where given, it reads once, few, many or a size class.

clone size,V gene,D gene,CDR3 length,J gene,CDR3 protein
-,TRBV10-3,-,16,TRBJ1-1,CAIREQGTYGNTEAFF
few,TRBV25-1,TRBD1,18,TRBJ1-4,CASSDVSIKPGQGASVFF
once,TRBV4-3,TRBD2,19,TRBJ2-1,CASSSTGVLAGGPDNEQFF
once,TRBV10-3,TRBD1,14,TRBJ1-1,CAISEVVTGAEAFF
-,TRBV5-5,-,15,TRBJ2-1,CASILGAGRYNEQFF
-,TRBV28,TRBD1,15,TRBJ2-2,CASSGRDRNTGELFF
-,TRBV5-1,-,16,TRBJ2-5,CASSLAAAGSQETQYF
-,TRBV4-2,TRBD2,19,TRBJ2-5,CASSQVTVSRAGAFQTQYF
-,TRBV19,-,14,TRBJ2-1,CASSIRGSYNEQFF
-,TRBV28,-,13,TRBJ1-2,CASSLGGSYGYTF
few,TRBV9,-,14,TRBJ2-1,CASSAGGGVNEQFF
once,TRBV6-5,TRBD1,13,TRBJ2-1,CASSRTGGNEQFF
-,TRBV24-1,TRBD2,13,TRBJ2-1,CATSDRGRDEQFF
-,TRBV7-2,-,15,TRBJ2-7,CASSFTGTWAGEQYF
-,TRBV10-2,-,13,TRBJ2-7,CASSGVWRGEQYF
-,TRBV12-5,TRBD1,14,TRBJ1-5,CASGGPETGGPQHF
-,TRBV5-6,-,13,TRBJ2-1,CASSKDYGNEQFF
-,TRBV29-1,TRBD2,12,TRBJ2-3,CSVSLAADTQYF
-,TRBV23-1,-,22,TRBJ1-1,CASSQSPWLLPRRRKMNTEAFF
-,TRBV4-3,TRBD2,15,TRBJ2-3,CASSTTGGSADTQYF
-,TRBV19,-,12,TRBJ1-1,CASQTGPTEAFF
-,TRBV7-2,TRBD2,16,TRBJ2-7,CASSRRLGLAGHEQYF
-,TRBV19,TRBD2,14,TRBJ2-1,CASSPPGGYNEQFF
-,TRBV29-1,-,15,TRBJ2-3,CSVEGPGGRPDTQYF
once,TRBV6-2/TRBV6-3,TRBD2,17,TRBJ2-5,CASSDAGLAGRVETQYF
-,TRBV7-9,TRBD2,15,TRBJ2-1,CASSLAGLAGSEQFF
-,TRBV2,-,13,TRBJ1-1,CASTADSNTEAFF
-,TRBV27,-,14,TRBJ1-3,CASSLQGSGNTIYF
-,TRBV18,TRBD1,14,TRBJ1-1,CASSRRQGEDEAFF
-,TRBV7-9,-,12,TRBJ1-1,CASSNSGSEAFF
-,TRBV11-2,-,14,TRBJ1-3,CASSPIGSGNTIYF
-,TRBV10-3,TRBD1,17,TRBJ2-2,CAISVPQGARNTGELFF
-,TRBV4-2,TRBD1,16,TRBJ2-7,CASSQEGTGASYEQYF
-,TRBV4-2,-,15,TRBJ2-2,CASSQGLPHTGELFF
-,TRBV27,TRBD1,17,TRBJ2-7,CASSLIGQGAFAYEQYF
-,TRBV14,-,16,TRBJ2-1,CASSRIRGTTYNEQFF
once,TRBV19,-,15,TRBJ1-2,CASSVPGQPNYGYTF
-,TRBV19,-,14,TRBJ1-6,CASSITRDNSPLHF
-,TRBV20-1,-,13,TRBJ1-1,CSASPDRNTEAFF
-,TRBV2,TRBD1,18,TRBJ2-1,CASSEAVLWGTGDNEQFF
few,TRBV11-2,-,13,TRBJ2-5,CASSLNREETQYF
-,TRBV7-2,-,16,TRBJ2-5,CASSPIPGIPTEAQYF
-,TRBV18,-,16,TRBJ1-5,CASSLEQRLRNQPQHF
-,TRBV27,TRBD1,16,TRBJ1-2,CASSPVDRDRGQGYTF
-,TRBV23-1,TRBD1,15,TRBJ1-6,CASSQPGQFNSPLHF
-,TRBV19,TRBD1,14,TRBJ2-3,CASSTGQGTDTQYF
-,TRBV7-9,TRBD1,15,TRBJ1-2,CASSLVHQGAYGYTF
-,TRBV5-1,-,15,TRBJ1-2,CASSLGGAANYGYTF
-,TRBV14,TRBD2,14,TRBJ2-7,CASSSLAATYEQYF
-,TRBV5-4,-,15,TRBJ2-1,CASSPRWRDYNEQFF
-,TRBV4-2,-,14,TRBJ2-3,CASSQVEGTDTQYF
-,TRBV15,-,13,TRBJ1-2,CATSRDRNYGYTF
-,TRBV29-1,TRBD1,12,TRBJ1-1,CSGGTGGTEAFF
-,TRBV5-1,TRBD1,14,TRBJ2-3,CASSIGTVSDTQYF
once,TRBV9,-,17,TRBJ1-6,CASSVGPGGGYNSPLHF